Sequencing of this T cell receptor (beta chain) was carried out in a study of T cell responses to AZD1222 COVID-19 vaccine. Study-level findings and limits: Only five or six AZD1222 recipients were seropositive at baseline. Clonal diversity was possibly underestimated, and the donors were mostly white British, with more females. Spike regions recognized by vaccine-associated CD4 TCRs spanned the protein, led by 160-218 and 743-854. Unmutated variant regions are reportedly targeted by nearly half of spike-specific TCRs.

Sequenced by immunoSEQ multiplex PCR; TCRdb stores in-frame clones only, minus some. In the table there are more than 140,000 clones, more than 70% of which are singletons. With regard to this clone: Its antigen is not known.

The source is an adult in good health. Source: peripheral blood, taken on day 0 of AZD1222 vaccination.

The DNA for the CDR3 is TGTGCCAGCCAACCTTCAGAGGGGGGTGAAAAACTGTTTTTT. The encoded protein is CASQPSEGGEKLFF. The chain carries TRBV19 and TRBJ1-4; TRBD1 is a possible D gene (6 bases). The CDR3 spans 14 residues. Germline V gene data show CDR1 as LNHDA and CDR2 as SQIVND (reference sequence). V lost 9 bases and J lost 7, with 18 bases in between.